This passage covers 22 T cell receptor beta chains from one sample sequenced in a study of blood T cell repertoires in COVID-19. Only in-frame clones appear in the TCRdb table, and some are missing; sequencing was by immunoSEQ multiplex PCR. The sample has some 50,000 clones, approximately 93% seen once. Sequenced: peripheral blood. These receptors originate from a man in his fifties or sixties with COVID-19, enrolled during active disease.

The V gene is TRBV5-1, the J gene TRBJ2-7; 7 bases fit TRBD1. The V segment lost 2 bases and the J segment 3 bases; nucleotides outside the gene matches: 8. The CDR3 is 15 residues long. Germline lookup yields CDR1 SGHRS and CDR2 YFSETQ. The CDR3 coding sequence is TGCGCCAGCAGCTTACAAGGGGACAGCAACTACGAGCAGTACTTC. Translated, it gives CASSLQGDSNYEQYF.

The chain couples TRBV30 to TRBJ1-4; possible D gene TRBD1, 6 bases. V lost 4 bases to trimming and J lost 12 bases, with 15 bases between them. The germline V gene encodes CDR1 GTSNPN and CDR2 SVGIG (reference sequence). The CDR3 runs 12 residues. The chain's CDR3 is CAWMGNREQLFF. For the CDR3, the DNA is TGTGCCTGGATGGGGAACAGGGAGCAACTGTTTTTT. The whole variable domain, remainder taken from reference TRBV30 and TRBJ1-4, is SQTIHQWPATLVQPVGSPLSLECTVEGTSNPNLYWYRQAAGRGLQLLFYSVGIGQISSEVPQNLSASRPQDRQFILSSKKLLLSDSGFYLCAWMGNREQLFFGSGTQLSVL.

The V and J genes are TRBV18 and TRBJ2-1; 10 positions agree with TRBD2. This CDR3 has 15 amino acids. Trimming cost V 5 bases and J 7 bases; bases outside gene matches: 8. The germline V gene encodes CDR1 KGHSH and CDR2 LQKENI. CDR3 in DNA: TGTGCCAGCTCAAACCTAGCGGGGGTAGAAAATGAGCAGTTCTTC. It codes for CASSNLAGVENEQFF.

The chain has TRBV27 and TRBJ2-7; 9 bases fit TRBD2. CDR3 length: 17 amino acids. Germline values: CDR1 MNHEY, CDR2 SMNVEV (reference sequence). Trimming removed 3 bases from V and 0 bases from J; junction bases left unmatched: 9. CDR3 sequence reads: CASSFRLAASSSYEQYF. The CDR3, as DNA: TGTGCCAGCAGTTTCCGACTAGCGGCCTCAAGCTCCTACGAGCAGTACTTC.

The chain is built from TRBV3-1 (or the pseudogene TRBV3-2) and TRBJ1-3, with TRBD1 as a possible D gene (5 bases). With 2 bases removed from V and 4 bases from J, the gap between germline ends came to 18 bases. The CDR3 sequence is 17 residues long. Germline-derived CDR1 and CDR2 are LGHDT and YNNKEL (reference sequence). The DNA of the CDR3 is TGTGCCAGCAGCCAACGTATCCAGGGTCCTGGGGGAAACACCATATATTTT. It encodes CASSQRIQGPGGNTIYF.

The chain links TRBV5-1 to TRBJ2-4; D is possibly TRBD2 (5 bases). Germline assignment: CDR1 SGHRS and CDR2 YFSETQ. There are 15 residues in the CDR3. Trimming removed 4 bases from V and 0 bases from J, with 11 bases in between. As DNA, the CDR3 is TGCGCCAGCAGCCCCTACGCGGGAGCCAAAAACATTCAGTACTTC. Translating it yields CASSPYAGAKNIQYF.

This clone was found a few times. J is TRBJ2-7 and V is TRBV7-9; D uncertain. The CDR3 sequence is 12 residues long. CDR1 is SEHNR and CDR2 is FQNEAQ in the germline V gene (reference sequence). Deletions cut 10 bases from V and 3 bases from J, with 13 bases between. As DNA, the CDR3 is TGTGCCACAGAATCCCGGAGCTACGAGCAGTACTTC. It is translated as CATESRSYEQYF.

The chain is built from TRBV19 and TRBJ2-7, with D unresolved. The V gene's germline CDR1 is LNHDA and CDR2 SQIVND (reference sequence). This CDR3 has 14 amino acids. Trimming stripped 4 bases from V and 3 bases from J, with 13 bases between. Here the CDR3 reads CASSTSWPDYEQYF. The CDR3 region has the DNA TGTGCCAGTAGTACTAGTTGGCCAGACTACGAGCAGTACTTC.

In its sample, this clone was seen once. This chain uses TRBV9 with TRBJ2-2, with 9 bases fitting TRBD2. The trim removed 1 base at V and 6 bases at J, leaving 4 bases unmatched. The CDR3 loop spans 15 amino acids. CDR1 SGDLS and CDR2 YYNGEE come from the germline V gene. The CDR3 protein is CASSVLSGSSGELFF. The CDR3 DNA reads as TGTGCCAGCAGCGTACTTAGCGGGAGTTCCGGGGAGCTGTTTTTT.

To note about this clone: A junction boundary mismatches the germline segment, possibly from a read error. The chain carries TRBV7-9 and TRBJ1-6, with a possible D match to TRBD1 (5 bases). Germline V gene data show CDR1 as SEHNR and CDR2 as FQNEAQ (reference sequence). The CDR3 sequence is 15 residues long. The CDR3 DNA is TGTGCCAGCAGTTTAGACAGCTCCTATAATTCACCCCTCCACTTT. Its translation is CASSLDSSYNSPLHF.

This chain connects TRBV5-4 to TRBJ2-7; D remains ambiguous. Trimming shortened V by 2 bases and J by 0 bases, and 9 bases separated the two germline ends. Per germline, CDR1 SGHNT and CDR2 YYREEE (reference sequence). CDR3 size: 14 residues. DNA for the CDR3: TGTGCCAGCAGCTTTGGCTGGGCCTCCTACGAGCAGTACTTC. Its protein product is CASSFGWASYEQYF.

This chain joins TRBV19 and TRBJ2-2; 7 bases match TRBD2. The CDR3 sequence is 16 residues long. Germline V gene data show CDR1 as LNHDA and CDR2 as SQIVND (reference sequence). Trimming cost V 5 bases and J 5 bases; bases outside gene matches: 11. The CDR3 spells CASSSGGAGVTGELFF. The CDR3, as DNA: TGTGCCAGTAGTTCGGGAGGCGCGGGAGTTACCGGGGAGCTGTTTTTT.

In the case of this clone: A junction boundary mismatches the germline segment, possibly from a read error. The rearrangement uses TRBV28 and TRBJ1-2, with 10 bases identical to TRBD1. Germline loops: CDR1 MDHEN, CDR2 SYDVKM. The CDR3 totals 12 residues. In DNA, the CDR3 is TGTGCCAGCAGTGCCCGGGGACAGGGGAGCTCTTTC. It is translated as CASSARGQGSSF.

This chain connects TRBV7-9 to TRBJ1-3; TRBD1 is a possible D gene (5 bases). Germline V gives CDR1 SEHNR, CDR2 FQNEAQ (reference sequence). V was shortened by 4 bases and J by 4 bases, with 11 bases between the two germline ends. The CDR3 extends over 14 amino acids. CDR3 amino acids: CASSSAGRGNTIYF. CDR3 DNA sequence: TGTGCCAGCAGCTCCGCAGGGCGCGGAAACACCATATATTTT.

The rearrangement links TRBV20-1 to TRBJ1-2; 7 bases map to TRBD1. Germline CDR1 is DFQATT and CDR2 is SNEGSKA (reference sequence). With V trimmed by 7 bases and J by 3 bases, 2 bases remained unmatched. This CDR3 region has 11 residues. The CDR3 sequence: CSVGQDYGYTF. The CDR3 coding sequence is TGCAGTGTTGGACAGGACTATGGCTACACCTTC.

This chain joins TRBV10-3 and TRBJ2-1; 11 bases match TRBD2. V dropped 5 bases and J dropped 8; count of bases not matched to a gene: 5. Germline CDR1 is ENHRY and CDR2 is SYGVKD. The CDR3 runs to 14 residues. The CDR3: CAISPSGGSDEQFF. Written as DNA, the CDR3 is TGTGCCATCAGTCCTAGCGGGGGGTCCGATGAGCAGTTCTTC.

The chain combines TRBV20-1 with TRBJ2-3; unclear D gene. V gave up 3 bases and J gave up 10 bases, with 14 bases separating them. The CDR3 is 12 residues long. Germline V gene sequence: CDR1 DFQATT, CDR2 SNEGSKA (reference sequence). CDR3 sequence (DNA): TGCAGTGCTAGTGGCGGTTTCGGCTCGCAGTATTTT. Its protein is CSASGGFGSQYF.

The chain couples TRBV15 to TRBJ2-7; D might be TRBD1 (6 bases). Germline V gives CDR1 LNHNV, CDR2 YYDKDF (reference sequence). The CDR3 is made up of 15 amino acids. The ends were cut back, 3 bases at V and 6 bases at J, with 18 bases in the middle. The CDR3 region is CATSSKNRASVEQYF. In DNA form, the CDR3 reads TGTGCCACCAGCAGCAAGAACAGGGCTTCGGTCGAGCAGTACTTC.

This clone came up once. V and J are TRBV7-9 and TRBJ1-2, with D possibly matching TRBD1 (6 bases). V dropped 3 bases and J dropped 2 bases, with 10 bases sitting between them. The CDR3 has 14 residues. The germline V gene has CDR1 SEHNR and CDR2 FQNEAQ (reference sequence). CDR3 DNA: TGTGCCAGCAGCTTTAGACAGGAGAACTATGGCTACACCTTC. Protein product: CASSFRQENYGYTF.

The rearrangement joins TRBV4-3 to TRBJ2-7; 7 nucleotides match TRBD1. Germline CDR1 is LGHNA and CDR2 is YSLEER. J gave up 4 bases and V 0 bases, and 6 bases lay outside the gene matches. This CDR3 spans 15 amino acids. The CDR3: CASSQEAGGSYEQYF. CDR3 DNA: TGCGCCAGCAGCCAAGAAGCAGGGGGATCATACGAGCAGTACTTC.

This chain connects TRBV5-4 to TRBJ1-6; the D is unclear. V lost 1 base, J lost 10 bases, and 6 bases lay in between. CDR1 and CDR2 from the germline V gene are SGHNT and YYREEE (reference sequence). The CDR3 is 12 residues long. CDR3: CASSLTDSPLHF. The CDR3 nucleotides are TGTGCCAGCAGCTTGACAGACTCACCCCTCCACTTT.

This CDR3 is CASSQGLGLAVSYEQYF. DNA of the CDR3: TGCGCCAGCAGCCAAGGACTGGGACTAGCGGTCTCCTACGAGCAGTACTTC. This rearrangement joins TRBV4-1 to TRBJ2-7, with 11 bases lining up with TRBD2. The CDR3 consists of 17 residues. The trim removed 1 base at V and 0 bases at J, leaving 5 bases unmatched. The germline gives CDR1 MGHRA, CDR2 YSYEKL.